This TCR beta chain was identified in a study of CD8+CD57+ T cells in acquired aplastic anemia. Whole-study context: Recorded DNA amounts for sorted CD4+ and CD8+ cells had an average of 3.2 ug.

Selection for sequencing was limited to patients who had shown CD8+CD57+ cell expansion by flow cytometry. Worth noting for this clonotype: Its specificity is unknown. This may come from a read error, since a much larger clone is one base off.

Findings and caveats of the study: Common to patients and controls were around 30 CD8+ CDR3 sequences.

The CDR3 has 16 amino acids. Trimming at V came to 11 bases and at J to 16 bases, leaving 22 bases not matched to a gene. Per the germline V gene, CDR1 is SEHNR and CDR2 is FQNEAQ (reference sequence). Genomic DNA was employed as the template in profiling TCR beta VDJ and CDR3. MiXCR, run by TCRdb on the reads, gives a single entry per CDR3 protein. The sample lists about 270,000 distinct CDR3 sequences, approximately 86% occurring once. This receptor was obtained from a human donor with aplastic anemia. This sequence joins TRBV7-9 and TRBJ2-6; 11 bases fit TRBD1. Sequenced input: sorted CD4+, CD8+, or CD8+CD57+ T cells (not recorded which) from PBMCs. The CDR3 here is CAGQGARETQSFGLTF. In DNA form, the CDR3 reads TGTGCCGGACAGGGGGCTAGGGAGACCCAGTCCTTCGGGCTGACTTTC.